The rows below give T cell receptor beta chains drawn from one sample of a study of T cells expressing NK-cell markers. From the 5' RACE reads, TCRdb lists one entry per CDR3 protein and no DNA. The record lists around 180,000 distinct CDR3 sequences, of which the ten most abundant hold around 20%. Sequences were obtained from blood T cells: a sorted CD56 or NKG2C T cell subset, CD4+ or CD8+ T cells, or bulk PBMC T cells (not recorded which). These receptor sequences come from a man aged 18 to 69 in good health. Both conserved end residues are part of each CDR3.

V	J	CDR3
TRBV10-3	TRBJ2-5	CAIRGTQETQYF
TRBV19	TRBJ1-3	CASTGQGWNTIYF
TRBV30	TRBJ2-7	CAWSARTGYEQYF
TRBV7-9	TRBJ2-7	CASSDRQGTYEQYF
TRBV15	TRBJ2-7	CATSRGAGKVREQYF
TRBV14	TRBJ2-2	CASSQEYYTTGELFF
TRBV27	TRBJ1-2	CASSLSGVWLGYGYTF
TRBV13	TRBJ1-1	CASSRQGYGTEAFF
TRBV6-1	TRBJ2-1	CASSPERTSGDEQFF
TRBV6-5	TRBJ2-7	CASSWGQGANAEQYF
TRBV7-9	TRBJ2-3	CASSSKLAGGRTDTQYF
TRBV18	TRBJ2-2	CASSLRPGQGTTGELFF
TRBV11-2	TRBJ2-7	CASSDGQAIVQYEQYF
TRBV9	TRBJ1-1	CASSNLKTGVNTEAFF
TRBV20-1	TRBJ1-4	CSARILRAAGPATNEKLFF
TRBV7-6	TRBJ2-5	CASSFAAQANQETQYF
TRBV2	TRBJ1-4	CASSESSGRENEKLFF
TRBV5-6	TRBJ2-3	CASSLDRSSEITDTQYF
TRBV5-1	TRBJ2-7	CASSLGTAFYEQYF
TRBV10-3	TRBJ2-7	CAIRDRNYEQYF
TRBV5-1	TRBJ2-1	CASSLKGTQHNEQFF
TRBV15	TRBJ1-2	CATSRGYGYTF
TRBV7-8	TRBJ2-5	CASSFSRQVGEETQYF
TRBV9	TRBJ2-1	CASSVGGGGYNEQFF
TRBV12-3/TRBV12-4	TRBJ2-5	CASSLIPEQETQYF
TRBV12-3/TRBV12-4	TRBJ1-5	CASSPGGIGNQPQHF
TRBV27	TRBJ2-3	CASSLRVGQDYTDTQYF
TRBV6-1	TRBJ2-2	CASSEIRGSSGELFF
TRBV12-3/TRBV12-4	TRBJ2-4	CASSPTGTSGGAENIQYF
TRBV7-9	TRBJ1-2	CASSSGGAGYTF
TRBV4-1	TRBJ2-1	CASSQSLADIYNEQFF
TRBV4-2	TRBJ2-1	CASSQDVGASSRQFF